This TCR beta chain stems from a study of T cells in Graves' hyperthyroidism and ophthalmopathy (dated by TCRdb to about 2019). About the full investigation: Peripheral blood was sampled at the time of initial diagnosis, prior to any treatment. In addition, the study compared T-cell repertoires in thyroid tissue and in blood from several Graves' hyperthyroidism patients. Following sampling, methimazole starting at 30 mg daily was given to hyperthyroidism patients, and high-dose intravenous methylprednisolone was given to ophthalmopathy patients. The paper reports TCR Vbeta CDR3 sequencing of roughly 140 peripheral blood samples: fewer than 50 ophthalmopathy, around 80 hyperthyroidism and 17 progressor patients. An independent validation cohort of about 20 hyperthyroidism patients and 17 patients who later progressed to ophthalmopathy tested prospective prediction of ophthalmopathy. To identify distinguishing TCR V-J signatures, a discovery cohort of some 99 patients was used, comprising approximately 40 with Graves' ophthalmopathy and around 60 with stable Graves' hyperthyroidism. For training and testing, the roughly 93 patients in the discovery cohort were randomly divided in a 7:3 ratio. Broad study findings and their caveats: Blood samples also contained most of the expanded thyroid clonotypes (frequency above 0.001), which suggests that blood repertoires may reflect thyroid immune responses. Sample size was not statistically predetermined, and investigators were not blinded to group allocation. During validation, the model predicted progression to ophthalmopathy a median of about 6.5 months ahead of onset, with roughly 65% sensitivity and 72% to 85% specificity. A 13 V-J signature model separated ophthalmopathy from stable hyperthyroidism, with over 85% sensitivity and around 84% specificity in cross-validation and 80%/75% in testing.

To note about this clonotype: The antigen it recognizes is unknown. No base-level quality is on record; no much larger clone is a single base apart.

Including cysteine and phenylalanine, the CDR3 has 13 amino acids. The kept DNA is CDR3 alone, 39 bases in frame from the first base. Trimming removed 3 bases from V and 4 bases from J, leaving 10 bases between the germline ends. The germline V gene supplies CDR1 SQVTM and CDR2 ANQGSEA. Ophthalmopathy patients had moderately to severely active disease, Clinical Activity Score of at least 3, NOSPECS grade of at least 4, and duration under 3 months. Exclusion was applied to patients with uncontrolled infections, other autoimmune diseases, pregnancy or lactation. Clinical symptoms, serum thyroxine and TRAb, thyroid ultrasound, and orbital computed tomography formed the basis for the diagnoses. Ficoll-Paque density gradient centrifugation was used to isolate PBMCs from approximately 10 ml of fresh peripheral blood. Trizol reagent was used to extract total RNA, and RNA quality was then checked on an Agilent 2100 Bioanalyzer.

The TCR beta CDR3 regions were amplified from RNA transcripts. The TCR CDR3 was subjected to a first round of RT-PCR using the HTBI primer set and the Qiagen OneStep RT-PCR kit. A second multiplex PCR round built the libraries, followed by size selection and purification. Sequencing of the libraries was done on an Illumina HiSeq2000 using paired-end 100 bp reads. Processing in the source paper ran as follows. SOAPnuke was used to process the raw data, throwing out any read that contained adapters or uncalled bases, had a mean Phred below 15, or lacked an exact constant-primer or identifier match. COPE v1.2.5 was used to merge high-quality paired reads, and clonotypes were defined as unique nucleotide sequences. MiTCR v1.1 was used to align the clonotypes against IMGT TRBV, TRBD and TRBJ reference segments. The analysis included only V-J combinations with a frequency above 0.0001, which together covered more than 99% of the repertoires. A TCS score was defined as the ratio of F50 (clonal expansion) to E x V (chaos), with BLOSUM62-based TCRdist applied between CDR3 peptides within each V-J. Welch's t-statistics and random forest reduced around 550 V-J features to about 13, which were used in a naive Bayes classifier (R e1071). TCRdb passed the public sequencing reads through fastp at Q25 and MiXCR, retaining productive beta sequences. Identical CDR3 proteins give one entry, which carries the most common genes and DNA. These V and J calls derive from TCRdb rather than the authors' analysis. In all, the sample holds 550,000 to 600,000 distinct CDR3 sequences, and 14% of those were seen once. About 7% of the sample rests with the top ten.

The V and J segments used are TRBV29-1 and TRBJ1-5; TRBD1 is possibly the D segment (6 matching bases). Sequencing was carried out using blood. The sequence was obtained from a woman in her late teens or twenties with Graves' ophthalmopathy. The sequence in DNA is TGCAGCGTTGAGGAGGGGGTAAATCAGCCCCAGCATTTT. Translated, it reads CSVEEGVNQPQHF. The reference TRBV29-1 and TRBJ1-5 proteins fill in what lies around the CDR3, so the full variable domain reads SAVISQKPSRDICQRGTSLTIQCQVDSQVTMMFWYRQQPGQSLTLIATANQGSEATYESGFVIDKFPISRPNLTFSTLTVSNMSPEDSSIYLCSVEEGVNQPQHFGDGTRLSIL.